The 31 T cell receptor beta chains below all came from one sample that was sequenced in a study of blood T cell repertoires in COVID-19. Repertoires were generated with immunoSEQ multiplex PCR, while TCRdb's copy carries only in-frame clones and drops some. Here the sample spans 270,000 or so clones, 65% to 90% being singletons. Material: peripheral blood. The origin of the receptors is a human donor in a cohort sampled during active COVID-19.

The V and J genes are TRBV25-1 and TRBJ2-2, with 7 bases identical to TRBD1. With V trimmed by 2 bases and J by 6 bases, 6 bases remained unmatched. The germline CDR1 and CDR2 sequences are MGHDK and SYGVNS. CDR3 size: 15 residues. Here the CDR3 DNA reads TGTGCCAGCAGTGAACCCGGGGACAGCGCCGGGGAGCTGTTTTTT. Translating gives CASSEPGDSAGELFF.

CDR3 region: CASSRGATDTQYF. CDR3 coding DNA: TGTGCCAGCAGCCGTGGGGCCACAGATACGCAGTATTTT. The chain combines TRBV28 with TRBJ2-3, with D maybe TRBD1 (5 bases). Trimming shortened V by 6 bases and J by 2 bases, and 9 bases separated the two germline ends. Germline loops: CDR1 MDHEN, CDR2 SYDVKM. This CDR3 contains 13 residues.

To note about this clone: Other DNA variants within this sample encode the same CDR3. V and J are TRBV12-3 or TRBV12-4 and TRBJ2-7, with D tentatively TRBD1 (5 bases). The germline V and J ends were trimmed by 1 base and 3 bases, with 7 bases remaining between them. The CDR3 consists of 13 residues. The DNA of the CDR3 is TGTGCCAGCAGTTTAGGGCAGGGCTACGAGCAGTACTTC. It yields the protein CASSLGQGYEQYF.

The rearrangement links TRBV10-3 to TRBJ2-3; no definite D call. Germline loops: CDR1 ENHRY, CDR2 SYGVKD. The CDR3 length is 13 residues. The V end lost 5 bases, the J end lost 3 bases, and 9 bases lay between the germline ends. The CDR3 loop is CAISPLGTDTQYF. CDR3 nucleotides: TGTGCCATCAGTCCTCTCGGGACAGATACGCAGTATTTT.

The J gene is TRBJ2-3, the V gene TRBV14; D remains unclear. This CDR3 region has 10 residues. Germline assignment: CDR1 SGHDN and CDR2 FVKESK. The V end lost 8 bases, the J end lost 3 bases, and 3 bases lay between the germline ends. In nucleotides, the CDR3 is TGTGCCAGCCGTACAGATACGCAGTATTTT. Its protein product is CASRTDTQYF. Looking up the rest from reference TRBV14 and TRBJ2-3 gives the full variable domain: EAGVTQFPSHSVIEKGQTVTLRCDPISGHDNLYWYRRVMGKEIKFLLHFVKESKQDESGMPNNRFLAERTGGTYSTLKVQPAELEDSGVYFCASRTDTQYFGPGTRLTVL.

The chain is built from TRBV29-1 and TRBJ1-2; possibly TRBD1 for D (6 bases). CDR1 and CDR2 from the germline V gene are SQVTM and ANQGSEA. The CDR3 is made up of 12 amino acids. With 8 bases removed from V and 4 bases from J, the gap between germline ends came to 14 bases. The CDR3 coding sequence is TGCAGCCACCTAAGCAGGGGCTATGGCTACACCTTC. Translation gives CSHLSRGYGYTF. Drawing the rest from reference TRBV29-1 and TRBJ1-2, the complete variable domain is SAVISQKPSRDICQRGTSLTIQCQVDSQVTMMFWYRQQPGQSLTLIATANQGSEATYESGFVIDKFPISRPNLTFSTLTVSNMSPEDSSIYLCSHLSRGYGYTFGSGTRLTVV.

The chain combines TRBV7-2 with TRBJ2-1; TRBD2 might be the D (6 bases). Trimming pared 5 bases from V and 6 bases from J, leaving 11 bases between. The CDR3 has 13 amino acids. Germline loops: CDR1 SGHTA, CDR2 FQGNSA. The CDR3 DNA is TGTGCCAGCAGCCCCGGACTAACCAATGAGCAGTTCTTC. It specifies CASSPGLTNEQFF.

This chain uses TRBV18 with TRBJ2-1; 11 bases agree with TRBD2. V lost 6 bases and J lost 7; bases outside the gene matches: 5. Germline V gives CDR1 KGHSH, CDR2 LQKENI. This CDR3 comprises 14 residues. Written as DNA, the CDR3 is TGTGCCAGCTCCCTAGCGGGAGGTAGGAATGAGCAGTTCTTC. This translates into CASSLAGGRNEQFF.

This chain uses TRBV5-5 with TRBJ1-1; D unclear. The V end was cut by 1 base, the J end by 0 bases, with 7 bases between. The CDR3 consists of 14 residues. Germline V gives CDR1 SGHKS, CDR2 YYEKEE (reference sequence). The CDR3 region is CASSLTDMNTEAFF. The CDR3, as DNA: TGTGCCAGCAGCTTGACAGATATGAACACTGAAGCTTTCTTT.

The genes are TRBV5-1 and TRBJ2-3; possibly TRBD2 for D (6 bases). From germline, CDR1 is SGHRS and CDR2 YFSETQ. Trimming pared 2 bases from V and 2 bases from J, leaving 12 bases between. CDR3 size: 15 residues. The CDR3 sequence is CASSFSGTYTDTQYF. CDR3 bases: TGCGCCAGCAGCTTCTCCGGGACTTACACAGATACGCAGTATTTT.

V gene TRBV5-1 combines with J gene TRBJ2-2; TRBD2 agrees at 8 bases. Germline V lookup: CDR1 SGHRS, CDR2 YFSETQ. The CDR3 extends over 18 amino acids. The junction had 15 bases not matched to a gene; V was cut back by 5 bases and J by 3 bases. DNA of the CDR3: TGCGCCAGCAGTCCTCCGGGACTAGACTCCCGCGACACCGGGGAGCTGTTTTTT. Translated, it gives CASSPPGLDSRDTGELFF.

The chain recombines TRBV29-1 with TRBJ2-7; a weak D match, TRBD2 (7 bases). Germline loops: CDR1 SQVTM, CDR2 ANQGSEA. This CDR3 contains 14 residues. V lost 6 bases to trimming and J lost 0 bases, with 15 bases between them. The CDR3 DNA sequence: TGCAGCGTGAGGGGGGAGGGAGGCTCCTACGAGCAGTACTTC. Amino acid sequence: CSVRGEGGSYEQYF.

This clone appeared a single time. The gene calls are TRBV7-9 and TRBJ2-3, with TRBD2 matching over 11 bases. The CDR3 contains 15 residues. Unmatched junction bases numbered 6, after V lost 5 bases and J lost 5 bases. The germline CDR1 and CDR2 sequences are SEHNR and FQNEAQ (reference sequence). The CDR3 nucleotides read TGTGCCAGCAGCCCTATAGCGGGAGGGATAGATACGCAGTATTTT. This codes for CASSPIAGGIDTQYF. Looking up the rest from reference TRBV7-9 and TRBJ2-3 gives the full variable domain: DTGVSQNPRHKITKRGQNVTFRCDPISEHNRLYWYRQTLGQGPEFLTYFQNEAQLEKSRLLSDRFSAERPKGSFSTLEIQRTEQGDSAMYLCASSPIAGGIDTQYFGPGTRLTVL.

The rearrangement links TRBV5-1 to TRBJ2-7; 12 bases are shared with TRBD2. The CDR3 contains 15 residues. Germline CDR1 reads SGHRS; CDR2 reads YFSETQ. Germline trimming cut 0 bases from V and 7 bases from J; bases unmatched to any gene: 5. The CDR3 DNA reads as TGCGCCAGCAGCTTGGAGGCACTAGCGGGAGGTGAGCAGTACTTC. Encoded protein: CASSLEALAGGEQYF.

This chain joins TRBV29-1 and TRBJ2-1, with TRBD2 matching 8 bases. With V trimmed by 7 bases and J by 7 bases, 9 bases remained unmatched. Germline loops: CDR1 SQVTM, CDR2 ANQGSEA. This CDR3 is built from 13 residues. The CDR3 region has the DNA TGCAGCGCTACCGGGACTAGTATGAATGAGCAGTTCTTC. Amino acid sequence: CSATGTSMNEQFF.

This sequence joins TRBV27 and TRBJ2-2; TRBD1 aligns across 7 bases. The CDR3 spans 18 residues. Losses at the gene ends were 0 bases for V and 2 bases for J; bases not matched to a gene: 9. CDR1 is MNHEY and CDR2 is SMNVEV in the germline V gene (reference sequence). CDR3 in DNA: TGTGCCAGCAGTTTATCGAGAGGGGGCATAAGTAACACCGGGGAGCTGTTTTTT. Translated: CASSLSRGGISNTGELFF.

CDR3 nucleotide sequence: TGTGCCAGAGGACTAGGGAGCGATACGCAGTATTTT. The encoded protein is CARGLGSDTQYF. J is TRBJ2-3 and V is TRBV6-8; 7 bases align to TRBD2. The CDR3 sequence is 12 residues long. Germline CDR1 reads MNHGY; CDR2 reads SAAAGT. The V segment lost 9 bases and the J segment 6 bases; nucleotides outside the gene matches: 6.

The CDR3 loop reads CASSPEEGNTGELFF. CDR3 coding DNA: TGTGCCAGCAGCCCCGAGGAAGGGAACACCGGGGAGCTGTTTTTT. The chain couples TRBV6-2 or TRBV6-3 to TRBJ2-2, with D uncertain. Germline loops: CDR1 MNHEY, CDR2 SVGEGT. V gave up 6 bases and J gave up 1 base, with 12 bases separating them. The CDR3 spans 15 residues.

CDR3 region: CASHPGYYTEAFF. DNA of the CDR3: TGTGCCAGCCATCCAGGGTATTATACTGAAGCTTTCTTT. This chain uses TRBV2 with TRBJ1-1; D might be TRBD1 (5 bases). CDR1 is SNHLY, CDR2 FYNNEI, per germline. Trimming cost V 8 bases and J 5 bases, with 15 bases left between them. The CDR3 is made up of 13 amino acids.

The chain employs TRBV6-6 and TRBJ1-2; D is ambiguous. The CDR3 totals 13 residues. The germline gives CDR1 MNHNY, CDR2 SVGAGI (reference sequence). Trimming took 4 bases from V and 8 from J, leaving 14 bases between them. CDR3: CASSLQALEGYTF. CDR3 sequence (DNA): TGTGCCAGCAGTTTGCAGGCCCTTGAGGGCTACACCTTC.

This CDR3 is CASSPRTRSTDTQYF. The CDR3, as DNA: TGTGCCAGCAGCCCAAGGACACGCAGCACAGATACGCAGTATTTT. V usage is TRBV9 and J usage is TRBJ2-3; maybe TRBD1 (5 bases). Germline V gives CDR1 SGDLS, CDR2 YYNGEE. Trimming stripped 4 bases from V and 0 bases from J, with 12 bases between. This CDR3 is built from 15 residues.

The V gene is TRBV29-1, the J gene TRBJ1-5; tentatively, D is TRBD1 (6 bases). Germline loops: CDR1 SQVTM, CDR2 ANQGSEA. CDR3 size: 13 residues. V was cut by 0 bases and J by 6 bases, with 9 bases left in between. CDR3 sequence reads: CSVEEEQGQPQHF. The CDR3 DNA sequence: TGCAGCGTTGAAGAGGAACAGGGTCAGCCCCAGCATTTT.

This chain links TRBV12-5 with TRBJ1-1; D remains unclear. The germline gives CDR1 LGHNT, CDR2 FRNRAP. Trimming shortened V by 1 base and J by 4 bases, and 10 bases separated the two germline ends. The CDR3 runs 14 residues. CDR3 bases: TGTGCTAGTGGTTTGGGTTCAGGAATCACTGAAGCTTTCTTT. The encoded protein is CASGLGSGITEAFF.

V and J are TRBV6-5 and TRBJ1-2; 7 nucleotides match TRBD1. CDR3 length equals 14 residues. Trimming cost V 0 bases and J 4 bases; bases outside gene matches: 2. Germline V gives CDR1 MNHEY, CDR2 SVGAGI. CDR3 sequence (DNA): TGTGCCAGCAGTTACTCCGGGACAGTCTATGGCTACACCTTC. It yields the protein CASSYSGTVYGYTF.

Details on this clone: The same CDR3 arises from other DNA sequences in this sample as well. The rearrangement links TRBV6-5 to TRBJ2-2; D gene uncertain. The CDR3 consists of 12 residues. The germline V gene has CDR1 MNHEY and CDR2 SVGAGI. The ends were cut back, 0 bases at V and 9 bases at J, with 5 bases in the middle. The CDR3 reads CASSYSSRELFF. In nucleotides, the CDR3 is TGTGCCAGCAGTTACTCTAGTCGGGAGCTGTTTTTT.

The gene calls are TRBV6-5 and TRBJ1-2, with a weak D call TRBD1 (5 bases). The CDR3 covers 13 residues. Per the germline V gene, CDR1 is MNHEY and CDR2 is SVGAGI. V lost 7 bases and J lost 9, with 18 bases in between. The CDR3: CASKDTRPPSYTF. CDR3 coding DNA: TGTGCCAGCAAGGACACACGACCTCCGAGCTACACCTTC.

This rearrangement joins TRBV6-2 or TRBV6-3 to TRBJ1-5; 9 bases fit TRBD1. CDR3 size: 16 residues. With 2 bases clipped from V and 4 bases from J, the junction kept 6 bases outside the gene matches. Looked up from germline, CDR1 is MNHEY and CDR2 is SVGEGT. CDR3 sequence (DNA): TGTGCCAGCAGTTACCGCGGGACAGGGAATAATCAGCCCCAGCATTTT. Translation gives CASSYRGTGNNQPQHF.

This chain links TRBV28 with TRBJ2-5; 7 nucleotides align to TRBD2. After removal of 6 bases from V and 1 base from J, the junction contained 5 bases not matched to a gene. The germline V gene has CDR1 MDHEN and CDR2 SYDVKM. The CDR3 runs 14 residues. The CDR3 protein is CASRSGGPQETQYF. The CDR3 DNA follows: TGTGCCAGCAGGTCGGGAGGCCCCCAAGAGACCCAGTACTTC. Variable domain in full (rest from reference TRBV28 and TRBJ2-5): DVKVTQSSRYLVKRTGEKVFLECVQDMDHENMFWYRQDPGLGLRLIYFSYDVKMKEKGDIPEGYSVSREKKERFSLILESASTNQTSMYLCASRSGGPQETQYFGPGTRLLVL.

The J gene is TRBJ2-7, the V gene TRBV7-6; 11 bases are a match to TRBD2. The germline gives CDR1 SGHVS, CDR2 FNYEAQ. After removal of 3 bases from V and 6 bases from J, the junction contained 4 bases not matched to a gene. The CDR3 runs to 14 residues. DNA of the CDR3: TGTGCCAGCAGCTTCACTAGCGGGAGCCGCGAGCAGTACTTC. Amino acids: CASSFTSGSREQYF. Together with reference TRBV7-6 and TRBJ2-7, the CDR3 gives the full variable domain: GAGVSQSPRYKVTKRGQDVALRCDPISGHVSLYWYRQALGQGPEFLTYFNYEAQQDKSGLPNDRFSAERPEGSISTLTIQRTEQRDSAMYRCASSFTSGSREQYFGPGTRLTVT.

This chain links TRBV9 with TRBJ2-7; perhaps TRBD1 as D (6 bases). Germline CDR1 is SGDLS and CDR2 is YYNGEE. The CDR3 totals 14 residues. The V end lost 0 bases, the J end lost 5 bases, and 12 bases lay between the germline ends. CDR3 region: CASSVVGQTNEQYF. In DNA, the CDR3 is TGTGCCAGCAGCGTAGTGGGACAAACAAACGAGCAGTACTTC.

This chain connects TRBV6-5 to TRBJ2-1, with 16 bases aligning to TRBD2. This CDR3 contains 16 residues. Germline CDR1 is MNHEY and CDR2 is SVGAGI. V was pared by 0 bases and J by 10 bases, with 3 bases of the junction left unmatched. CDR3: CASSYSGGLAGGEQFF. CDR3 nucleotides: TGTGCCAGCAGTTACTCGGGGGGACTAGCGGGAGGGGAGCAGTTCTTC.